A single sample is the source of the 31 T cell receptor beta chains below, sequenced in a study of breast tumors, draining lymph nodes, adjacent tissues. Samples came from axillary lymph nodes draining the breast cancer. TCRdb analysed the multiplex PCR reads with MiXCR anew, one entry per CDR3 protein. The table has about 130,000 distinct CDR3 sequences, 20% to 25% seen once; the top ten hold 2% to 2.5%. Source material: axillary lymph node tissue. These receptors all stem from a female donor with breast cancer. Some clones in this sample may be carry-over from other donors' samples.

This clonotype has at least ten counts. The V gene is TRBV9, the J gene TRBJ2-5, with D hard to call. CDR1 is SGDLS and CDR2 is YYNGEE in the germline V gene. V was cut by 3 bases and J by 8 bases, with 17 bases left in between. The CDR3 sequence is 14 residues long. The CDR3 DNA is TGTGCCAGCAGCGGATTACTCGAGTCGCCAACCCAGTACTTC. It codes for CASSGLLESPTQYF.

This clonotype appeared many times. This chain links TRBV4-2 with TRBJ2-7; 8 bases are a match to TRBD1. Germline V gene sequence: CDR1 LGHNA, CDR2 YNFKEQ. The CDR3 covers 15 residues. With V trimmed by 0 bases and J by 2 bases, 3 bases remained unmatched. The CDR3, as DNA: TGTGCCAGCAGCCAAGATCTACAGGGGGCCTACGAGCAGTACTTC. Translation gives CASSQDLQGAYEQYF.

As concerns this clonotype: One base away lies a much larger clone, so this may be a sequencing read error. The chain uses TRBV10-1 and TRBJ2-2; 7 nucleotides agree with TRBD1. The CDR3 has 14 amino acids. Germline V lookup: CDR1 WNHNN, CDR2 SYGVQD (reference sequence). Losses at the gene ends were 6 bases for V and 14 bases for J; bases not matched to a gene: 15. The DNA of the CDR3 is TGCGCCAGCAGCTCGGACAGGTCAAAGGGAAGACTGTTTTTT. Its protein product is CASSSDRSKGRLFF.

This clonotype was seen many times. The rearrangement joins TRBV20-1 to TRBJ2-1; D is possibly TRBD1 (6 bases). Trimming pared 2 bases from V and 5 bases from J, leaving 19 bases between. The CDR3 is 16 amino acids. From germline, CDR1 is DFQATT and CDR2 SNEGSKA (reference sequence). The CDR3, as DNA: TGCAGTGCTAGACCCGCGGCATTACAGGGAAACAATGAGCAGTTCTTC. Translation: CSARPAALQGNNEQFF.

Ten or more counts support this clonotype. For the CDR3, the DNA is TGTGCCAGCAGCGAGGGGTTAAATTCACCCCTCCACTTT. Translating gives CASSEGLNSPLHF. V gene TRBV5-6 combines with J gene TRBJ1-6; perhaps TRBD1 as D (5 bases). The ends were cut back, 4 bases at V and 7 bases at J, with 9 bases in the middle. Germline CDR1 is SGHDT and CDR2 is YYEEEE. The CDR3 runs to 13 residues.

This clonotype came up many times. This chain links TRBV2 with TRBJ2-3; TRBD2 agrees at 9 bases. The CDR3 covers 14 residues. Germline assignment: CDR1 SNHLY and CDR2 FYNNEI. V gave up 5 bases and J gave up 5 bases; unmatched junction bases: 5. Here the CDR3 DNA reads TGTGCCAGCAGTCCTAGCGGGACTTTAGATACGCAGTATTTT. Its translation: CASSPSGTLDTQYF.

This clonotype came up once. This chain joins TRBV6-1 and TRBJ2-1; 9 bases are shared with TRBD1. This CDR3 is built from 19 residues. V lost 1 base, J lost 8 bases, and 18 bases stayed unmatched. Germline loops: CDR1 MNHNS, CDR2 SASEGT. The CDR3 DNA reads TGTGCCAGCAGTGAAGGGTCAGGACAGGGGTTTTCTAATTTGGATGAGCAGTTCTTC. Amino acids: CASSEGSGQGFSNLDEQFF.

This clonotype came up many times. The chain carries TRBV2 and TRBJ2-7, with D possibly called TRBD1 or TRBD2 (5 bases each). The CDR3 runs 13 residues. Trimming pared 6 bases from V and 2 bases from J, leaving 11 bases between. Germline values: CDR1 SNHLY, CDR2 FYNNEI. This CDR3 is CASRGTGTYEQYF. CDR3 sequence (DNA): TGTGCCAGCAGGGGGACGGGAACCTACGAGCAGTACTTC.

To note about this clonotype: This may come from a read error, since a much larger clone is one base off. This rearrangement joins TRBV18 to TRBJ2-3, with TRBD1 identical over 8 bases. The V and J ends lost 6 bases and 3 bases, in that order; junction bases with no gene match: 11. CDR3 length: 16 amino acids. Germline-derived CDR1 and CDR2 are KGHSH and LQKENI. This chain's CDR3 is CASSPRYQGATDTQYF. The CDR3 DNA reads TGTGCCAGCTCGCCTAGGTACCAGGGGGCAACAGATACGCAGTATTTT.

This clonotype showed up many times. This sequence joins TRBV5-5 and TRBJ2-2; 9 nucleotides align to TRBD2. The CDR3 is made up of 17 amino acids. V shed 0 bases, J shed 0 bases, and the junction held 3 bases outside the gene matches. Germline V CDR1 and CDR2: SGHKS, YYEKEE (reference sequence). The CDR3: CASSLVASGTNTGELFF. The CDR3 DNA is TGTGCCAGCAGCTTGGTGGCTAGCGGGACGAACACCGGGGAGCTGTTTTTT.

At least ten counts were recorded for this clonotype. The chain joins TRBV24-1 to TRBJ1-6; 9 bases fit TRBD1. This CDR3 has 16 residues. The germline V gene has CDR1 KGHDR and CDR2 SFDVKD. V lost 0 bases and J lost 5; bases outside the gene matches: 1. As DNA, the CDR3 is TGTGCCACCAGTGATTTGGGGACAGGGAATAATTCACCCCTCCACTTT. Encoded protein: CATSDLGTGNNSPLHF.

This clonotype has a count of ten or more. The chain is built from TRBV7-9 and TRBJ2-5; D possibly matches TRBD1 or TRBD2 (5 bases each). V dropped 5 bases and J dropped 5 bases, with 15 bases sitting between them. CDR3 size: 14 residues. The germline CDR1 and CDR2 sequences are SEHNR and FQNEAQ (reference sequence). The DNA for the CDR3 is TGTGCCAGCAGCCCCAGAGGGGCGGCGGAGACCCAGTACTTC. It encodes CASSPRGAAETQYF.

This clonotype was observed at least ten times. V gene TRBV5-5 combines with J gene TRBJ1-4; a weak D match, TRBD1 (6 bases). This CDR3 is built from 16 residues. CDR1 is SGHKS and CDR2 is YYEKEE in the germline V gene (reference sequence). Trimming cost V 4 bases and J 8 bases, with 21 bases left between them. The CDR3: CASSMRTALLEEKLFF. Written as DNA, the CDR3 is TGTGCCAGCAGCATGAGGACAGCTCTGTTGGAGGAAAAACTGTTTTTT.

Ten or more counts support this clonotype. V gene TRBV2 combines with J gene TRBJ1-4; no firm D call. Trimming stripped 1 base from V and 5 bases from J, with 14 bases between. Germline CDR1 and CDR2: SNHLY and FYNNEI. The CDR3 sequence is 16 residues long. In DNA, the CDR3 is TGTGCCAGCAGTGAAGTAGAGGTCTCCGGGAATGAAAAACTGTTTTTT. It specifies CASSEVEVSGNEKLFF.

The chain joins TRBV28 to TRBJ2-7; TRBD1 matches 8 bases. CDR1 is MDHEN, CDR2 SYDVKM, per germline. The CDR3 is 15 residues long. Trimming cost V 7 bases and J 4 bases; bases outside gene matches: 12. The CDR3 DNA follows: TGTGCCAGCACCTCCCGCGACAGGGGTATTTACGAGCAGTACTTC. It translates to CASTSRDRGIYEQYF.

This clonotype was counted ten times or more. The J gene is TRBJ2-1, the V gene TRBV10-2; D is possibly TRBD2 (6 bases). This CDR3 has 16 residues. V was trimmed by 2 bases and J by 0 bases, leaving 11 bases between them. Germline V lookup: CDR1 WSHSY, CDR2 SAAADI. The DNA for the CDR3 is TGCGCCAGCAGTGAGGCAGTAGCGGCCTCCTACAATGAGCAGTTCTTC. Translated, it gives CASSEAVAASYNEQFF.

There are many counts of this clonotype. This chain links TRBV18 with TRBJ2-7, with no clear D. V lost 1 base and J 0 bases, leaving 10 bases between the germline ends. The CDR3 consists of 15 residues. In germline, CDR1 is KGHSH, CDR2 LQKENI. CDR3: CASSPQLESSYEQYF. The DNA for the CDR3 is TGTGCCAGCTCACCACAGTTAGAGAGCTCCTACGAGCAGTACTTC.

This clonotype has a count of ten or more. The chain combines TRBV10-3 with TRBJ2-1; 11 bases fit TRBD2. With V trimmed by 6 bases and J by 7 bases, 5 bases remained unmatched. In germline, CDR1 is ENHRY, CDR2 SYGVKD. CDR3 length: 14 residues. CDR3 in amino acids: CAIRDPSGRNEQFF. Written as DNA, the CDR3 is TGTGCCATCAGGGACCCTAGCGGGAGGAATGAGCAGTTCTTC.

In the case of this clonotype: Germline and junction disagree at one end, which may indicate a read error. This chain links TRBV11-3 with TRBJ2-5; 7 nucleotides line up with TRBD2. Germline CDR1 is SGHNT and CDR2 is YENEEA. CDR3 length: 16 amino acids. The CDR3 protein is CACSSTGGGNQETQYF. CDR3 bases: TGTGCCTGCAGCTCCACGGGAGGCGGAAACCAAGAGACCCAGTACTTC.

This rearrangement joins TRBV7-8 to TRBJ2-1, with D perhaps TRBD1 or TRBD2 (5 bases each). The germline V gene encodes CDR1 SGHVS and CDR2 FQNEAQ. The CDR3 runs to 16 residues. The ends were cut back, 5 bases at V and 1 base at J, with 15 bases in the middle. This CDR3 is CASSPELGVSYNEQFF. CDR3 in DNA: TGTGCCAGCAGCCCCGAGCTGGGGGTTTCCTACAATGAGCAGTTCTTC.

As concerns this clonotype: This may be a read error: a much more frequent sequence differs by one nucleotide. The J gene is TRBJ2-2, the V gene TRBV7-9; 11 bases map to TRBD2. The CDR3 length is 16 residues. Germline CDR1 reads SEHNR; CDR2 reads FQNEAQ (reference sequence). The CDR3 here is CAGSHTSGRGSGELFF. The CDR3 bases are TGTGCCGGCAGCCACACTAGCGGGAGAGGATCCGGGGAGCTGTTTTTT.

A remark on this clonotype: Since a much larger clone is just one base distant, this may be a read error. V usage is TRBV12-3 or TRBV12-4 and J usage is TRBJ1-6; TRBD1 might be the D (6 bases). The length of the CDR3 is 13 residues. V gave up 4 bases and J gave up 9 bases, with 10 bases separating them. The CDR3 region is CASSYRVSSPLHF. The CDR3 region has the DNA TGTGCCAGCAGTTACAGGGTTAGTTCACCCCTCCACTTT.

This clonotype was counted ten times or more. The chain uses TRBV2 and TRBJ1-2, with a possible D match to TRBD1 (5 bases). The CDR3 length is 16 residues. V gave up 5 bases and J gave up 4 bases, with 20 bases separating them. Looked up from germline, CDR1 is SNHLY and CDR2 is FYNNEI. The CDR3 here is CASSTHSREGTYGYTF. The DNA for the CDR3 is TGTGCCAGCAGTACCCACAGCAGGGAGGGGACCTATGGCTACACCTTC.

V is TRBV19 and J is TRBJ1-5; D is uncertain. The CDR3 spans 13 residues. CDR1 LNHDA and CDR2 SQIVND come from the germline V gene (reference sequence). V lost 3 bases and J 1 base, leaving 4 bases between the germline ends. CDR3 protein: CASSIASNQPQHF. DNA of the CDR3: TGTGCCAGTAGTATCGCCAGCAATCAGCCCCAGCATTTT.

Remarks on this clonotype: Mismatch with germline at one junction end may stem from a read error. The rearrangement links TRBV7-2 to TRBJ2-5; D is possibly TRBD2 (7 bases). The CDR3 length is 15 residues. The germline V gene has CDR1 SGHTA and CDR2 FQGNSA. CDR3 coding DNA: TGTGCCGGCAGCTACTCGGGGGGCGCGAGGGAGACCCAGTACTTC. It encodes CAGSYSGGARETQYF.

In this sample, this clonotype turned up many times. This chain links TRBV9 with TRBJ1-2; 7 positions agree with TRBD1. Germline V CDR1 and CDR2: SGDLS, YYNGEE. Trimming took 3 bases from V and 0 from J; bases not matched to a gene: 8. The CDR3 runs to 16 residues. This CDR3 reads CASSERTGHANYGYTF. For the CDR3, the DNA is TGTGCCAGCAGCGAGCGGACAGGCCACGCTAACTATGGCTACACCTTC.

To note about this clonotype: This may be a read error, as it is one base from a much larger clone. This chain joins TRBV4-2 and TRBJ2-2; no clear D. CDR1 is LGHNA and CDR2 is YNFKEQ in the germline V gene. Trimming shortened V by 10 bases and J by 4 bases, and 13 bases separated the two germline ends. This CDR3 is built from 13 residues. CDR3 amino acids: CATGDSSTGELFF. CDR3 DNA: TGTGCCACCGGAGACTCCAGCACCGGGGAGCTGTTTTTT.

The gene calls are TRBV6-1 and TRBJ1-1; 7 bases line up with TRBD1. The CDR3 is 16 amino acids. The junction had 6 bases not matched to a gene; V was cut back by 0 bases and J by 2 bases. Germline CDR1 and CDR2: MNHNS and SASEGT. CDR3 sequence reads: CASSEAVQGINTEAFF. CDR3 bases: TGTGCCAGCAGTGAAGCGGTACAGGGGATCAACACTGAAGCTTTCTTT.

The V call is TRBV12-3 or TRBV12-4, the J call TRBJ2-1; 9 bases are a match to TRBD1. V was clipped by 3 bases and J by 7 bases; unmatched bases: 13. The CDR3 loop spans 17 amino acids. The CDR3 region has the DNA TGTGCCAGCAGTTTTTACAGGGGGCCGGCCGGGCAGAATGAGCAGTTCTTC. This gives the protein CASSFYRGPAGQNEQFF.

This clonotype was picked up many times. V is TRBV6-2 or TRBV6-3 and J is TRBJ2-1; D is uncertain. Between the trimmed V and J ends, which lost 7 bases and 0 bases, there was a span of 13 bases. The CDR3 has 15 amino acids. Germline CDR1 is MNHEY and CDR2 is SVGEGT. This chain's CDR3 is CASTYGQSSYNEQFF. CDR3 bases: TGTGCCAGCACCTACGGGCAGAGCTCCTACAATGAGCAGTTCTTC.

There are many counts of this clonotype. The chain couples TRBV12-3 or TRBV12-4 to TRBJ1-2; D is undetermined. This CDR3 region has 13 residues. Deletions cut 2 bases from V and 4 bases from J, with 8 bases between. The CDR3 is CASSLTGGYGYTF. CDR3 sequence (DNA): TGTGCCAGCAGTTTAACGGGCGGCTATGGCTACACCTTC.